This TCR beta chain was retrieved from a study of shared clonotypes between healthy human individuals. Findings and limits, study-wide: Depth of sequencing was expected to influence donor clonotype sharing.

In its sample, this clone was seen a few times. What it binds is not known. Each cell subset's genomic DNA was divided evenly among several immunoSEQ plates. Some clones are missing from TCRdb's copy, which holds only in-frame ones; the method was immunoSEQ multiplex PCR. The table lists roughly 2,000,000 clones, just under 95% of them singletons, with about 1.6% in the top ten. CD45RO-negative, CCR7-selected cells formed the naive CD8 fraction, which excluded terminally differentiated effector memory CD45RA+ cells. Germline loops: CDR1 SGHAT, CDR2 FQNNGV. CDR3 length equals 15 residues. V lost 5 bases to trimming and J lost 1 base; unmatched junction nucleotides: 6.

This receptor was identified in a man between 18 and 35 years old in good health. Some clones in this sample may be carry-over from other donors' samples. Sequenced sample: naive CD8+ T cells from PBMCs. The genes are TRBV11-2 and TRBJ2-7; TRBD1 aligns across 9 bases. CDR3 sequence (DNA): TGTGCCAGCAGCCCTGGACAGGGGATTTCCTACGAGCAGTACTTC. Residues: CASSPGQGISYEQYF.